A selection of T cell receptor beta chains follows, all from one sample in a study of shared clonotypes between healthy human individuals. The table came from immunoSEQ multiplex PCR; TCRdb's copy has only in-frame clones and leaves some out. The table shows 2 million to 2.5 million clones, with about 93% occurring only once. The sequenced sample was naive CD8+ T cells from PBMCs. Receptors originate from a man younger than 35 in good health. Some clones in this sample may be carry-over from other donors' samples. CDR3s include the opening cysteine and the closing phenylalanine or tryptophan. D genes are given only for firm matches. Not all rows give a size; the values are once, few, many and, for expanded clones, a class.

clone_size j_call v_call d_call cdr3_aa cdr3_nt
. TRBJ2-3 TRBV29-1 . CSVFFLTDTQYF TGCAGCGTTTTCTTCCTCACAGATACGCAGTATTTT
. TRBJ1-1 TRBV27 TRBD1 CASSLLGQVEAFF TGTGCCAGCAGTTTATTGGGACAGGTAGAAGCTTTCTTT
once TRBJ2-7 TRBV7-9 . CASSPREGQGEQYF TGTGCCAGCAGCCCACGGGAAGGCCAGGGCGAGCAGTACTTC
. TRBJ2-7 TRBV2 TRBD2 CASKILTSGNYEQYF TGTGCCAGCAAGATTCTGACTAGCGGTAACTACGAGCAGTACTTC
. TRBJ2-7 TRBV7-8 . CASSPPDGYEQYF TGTGCCAGCAGCCCCCCGGACGGCTACGAGCAGTACTTC
. TRBJ1-6 TRBV6-1 . CASSDRLINSPLHF TGTGCCAGCAGTGACAGACTAATTAATTCACCCCTCCACTTT
. TRBJ2-7 TRBV6-5 . CASSYSGSHEQYF TGTGCCAGCAGTTACTCCGGGAGCCACGAGCAGTACTTC
. TRBJ1-1 TRBV19 . CASSPTRTLNTEAFF TGTGCCAGTAGCCCCACCCGGACATTGAACACTGAAGCTTTCTTT
. TRBJ2-1 TRBV7-3 TRBD2 CASSLTRAGGKDEQFF TGTGCCAGCAGCTTAACACGCGCGGGAGGGAAGGATGAGCAGTTCTTC
. TRBJ1-3 TRBV19 . CASAWGGNGNTIYF TGTGCCAGTGCATGGGGGGGAAACGGAAACACCATATATTTT
once TRBJ2-4 TRBV5-3 . CARSLRPGKNIQYF TGTGCCAGAAGCTTGAGACCCGGCAAAAACATTCAGTACTTC
once TRBJ2-1 TRBV4-1 . CASSQVASSYNEQFF TGCGCCAGCAGCCAAGTCGCCAGCAGCTACAATGAGCAGTTCTTC
. TRBJ2-5 TRBV28 TRBD2 CASSTTSGRGGETQYF TGTGCCAGCAGTACAACTAGCGGGAGGGGTGGCGAGACCCAGTACTTC
. TRBJ2-7 TRBV4-1 . CASSQSEGDYEQYF TGCGCCAGCAGCCAATCGGAAGGGGACTACGAGCAGTACTTC
. TRBJ2-3 TRBV13 . CASSLRGLTSTDTQYF TGTGCCAGCAGCTTACGAGGACTGACTAGCACAGATACGCAGTATTTT
. TRBJ2-7 TRBV5-6 . CASSLGIGVFHEQYF TGTGCCAGCAGCTTGGGGATAGGGGTGTTCCACGAGCAGTACTTC
. TRBJ2-7 TRBV5-4 TRBD2 CASSPGTSLYEQYF TGTGCCAGCAGCCCCGGGACTAGCCTGTACGAGCAGTACTTC
. TRBJ1-2 TRBV25-1 . CASRGTEANYGYTF TGTGCCAGCAGGGGCACAGAAGCTAACTATGGCTACACCTTC
. TRBJ2-3 TRBV29-1 TRBD2 CSVPGVAGGVRTDTQYF TGCAGCGTTCCCGGGGTAGCGGGAGGAGTCCGCACAGATACGCAGTATTTT
. TRBJ2-1 TRBV6-4 . CASSEDPLNEQFF TGTGCCAGCAGTGAAGACCCGTTAAATGAGCAGTTCTTC
. TRBJ2-7 TRBV27 . CASSLELASREQYF TGTGCCAGCAGTTTAGAACTAGCTTCACGCGAGCAGTACTTC
. TRBJ2-6 TRBV9 . CASSGTRTTYVSGANVLTF TGTGCCAGCAGCGGGACCCGGACAACTTACGTCTCTGGGGCCAACGTCCTGACTTTC
. TRBJ2-1 TRBV27 TRBD1 CASSLDRGLREQFF TGTGCCAGCAGTCTCGACAGGGGCCTGCGTGAGCAGTTCTTC
. TRBJ2-7 TRBV6-1 . CASSDVGRRYEQYF TGTGCCAGCAGTGACGTGGGACGGAGATACGAGCAGTACTTC
. TRBJ2-1 TRBV29-1 . CSVVDLLLVNEQFF TGCAGCGTTGTAGACCTGTTGTTGGTGAATGAGCAGTTCTTC
. TRBJ2-1 TRBV27 . CASSSLGREQFF TGTGCCAGCAGTTCCCTGGGTCGCGAGCAGTTCTTC
. TRBJ2-4 TRBV28 . CASSFGSPRNIQYF TGTGCCAGCAGTTTTGGCAGCCCTAGAAACATTCAGTACTTC
. TRBJ1-5 TRBV27 . CASSLAGGQPQHF TGTGCCAGCAGCCTGGCGGGGGGTCAGCCCCAGCATTTT
. TRBJ2-1 TRBV11-2 . CASSRIYGGEQFF TGTGCCAGCAGCCGTATATATGGGGGGGAGCAGTTCTTC
. TRBJ2-1 TRBV19 . CASSMEGSSYSYNEQFF TGTGCCAGTAGTATGGAGGGCAGCTCCTACTCCTACAATGAGCAGTTCTTC
. TRBJ2-1 TRBV21-1 . CASSKALGGGCGEQFF TGTGCCAGCAGCAAAGCGCTCGGGGGCGGTTGTGGTGAGCAGTTCTTC
. TRBJ2-1 TRBV27 TRBD2 CASGGLAASSYNEQFF TGTGCCAGCGGAGGACTAGCGGCTAGCTCCTACAATGAGCAGTTCTTC
. TRBJ2-2 TRBV5-1 . CASSLAPVELFF TGCGCCAGCAGCTTGGCCCCCGTGGAGCTGTTTTTT
. TRBJ2-7 TRBV27 . CASSWTAAYEQYF TGTGCCAGCAGCTGGACAGCTGCCTACGAGCAGTACTTC
. TRBJ1-1 TRBV5-4 . CASSYPPGVNTEAFF TGTGCCAGCAGCTACCCTCCAGGGGTGAACACTGAAGCTTTCTTT
. TRBJ1-3 TRBV11-2 . CASSPYGIGENTIYF TGTGCCAGCAGCCCCTATGGAATAGGAGAAAACACCATATATTTT
. TRBJ2-5 TRBV5-6 . CASSIQGGGQETQYF TGTGCCAGCAGCATTCAAGGCGGCGGACAAGAGACCCAGTACTTC
. TRBJ1-5 TRBV19 TRBD1 CASSIRDRGQPQHF TGTGCCAGTAGTATCCGAGACAGGGGGCAGCCCCAGCATTTT
few TRBJ1-3 TRBV6-1 TRBD1 CASSGRQGNLSGNTIYF TGTGCCAGCAGTGGACGACAGGGGAATTTGTCTGGAAACACCATATATTTT
once TRBJ2-1 TRBV7-9 . CASSYGLDNEQFF TGTGCCAGCAGCTACGGACTGGACAATGAGCAGTTCTTC
. TRBJ2-3 TRBV5-1 . CASRTGDNQYTDTQYF TGCGCCAGCAGAACGGGGGACAACCAATACACAGATACGCAGTATTTT
. TRBJ1-3 TRBV9 . CASSVAGASGNTIYF TGTGCCAGCAGCGTAGCTGGTGCTTCTGGAAACACCATATATTTT
once TRBJ2-7 TRBV4-1 . CASSQGTRDEQYF TGCGCCAGCAGCCAAGGGACACGCGACGAGCAGTACTTC
. TRBJ2-7 TRBV15 . CATSSPPDNSYEQYF TGTGCCACCAGCAGCCCCCCGGACAACTCCTACGAGCAGTACTTC
once TRBJ2-5 TRBV25-1 TRBD2 CARGLAEPNKVETQYF TGTGCCAGGGGACTAGCGGAGCCCAACAAGGTAGAGACCCAGTACTTC
. TRBJ2-7 TRBV14 . CASSQDFLKDVANLYEQYF TGTGCCAGCAGCCAAGATTTTTTAAAGGATGTAGCGAACCTCTACGAGCAGTACTTC
once TRBJ2-2 TRBV6-5 . CASSPGGAGELFF TGTGCCAGCAGCCCCGGGGGCGCCGGGGAGCTGTTTTTT
. TRBJ2-5 TRBV15 . CATSRDGGRETQYF TGTGCCACCAGCAGAGATGGGGGCCGAGAGACCCAGTACTTC
. TRBJ1-2 TRBV6-5 . CASSYRDGNYGYTF TGTGCCAGCAGTTACAGAGACGGAAACTATGGCTACACCTTC
. TRBJ2-6 TRBV19 TRBD2 CASNKRDGGANVLTF TGTGCCAGTAACAAGCGGGATGGTGGGGCCAACGTCCTGACTTTC
once TRBJ2-7 TRBV28 . CASSFEGRYEQYF TGTGCCAGCAGTTTTGAGGGGCGCTACGAGCAGTACTTC
. TRBJ1-1 TRBV19 TRBD1 CASSIRGTGVVNTEAFF TGTGCCAGTAGTATAAGAGGGACAGGGGTAGTGAACACTGAAGCTTTCTTT